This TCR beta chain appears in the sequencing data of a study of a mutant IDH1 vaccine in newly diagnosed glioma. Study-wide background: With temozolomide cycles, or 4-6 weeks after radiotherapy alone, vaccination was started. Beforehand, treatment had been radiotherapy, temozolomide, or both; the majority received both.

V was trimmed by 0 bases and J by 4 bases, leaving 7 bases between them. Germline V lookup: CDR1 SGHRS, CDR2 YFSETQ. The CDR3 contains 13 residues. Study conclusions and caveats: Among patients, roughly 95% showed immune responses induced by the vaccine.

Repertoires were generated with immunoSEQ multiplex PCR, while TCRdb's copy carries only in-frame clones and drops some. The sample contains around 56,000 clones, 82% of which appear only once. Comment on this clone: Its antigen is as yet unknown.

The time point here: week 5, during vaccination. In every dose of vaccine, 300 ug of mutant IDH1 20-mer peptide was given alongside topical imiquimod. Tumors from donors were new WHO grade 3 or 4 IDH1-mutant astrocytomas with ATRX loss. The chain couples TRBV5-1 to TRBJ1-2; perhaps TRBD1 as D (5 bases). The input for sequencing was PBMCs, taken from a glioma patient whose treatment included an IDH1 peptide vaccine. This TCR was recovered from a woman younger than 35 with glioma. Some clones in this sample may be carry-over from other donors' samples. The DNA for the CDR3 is TGCGCCAGCAGCTTGGGCAGGGCCTATGGCTACACCTTC. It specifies CASSLGRAYGYTF.